These 10 T cell receptor beta chains were all obtained from the same sample, sequenced in a study of neurological immune-mediated disorders. Each CDR3 protein is one row after TCRdb ran MiXCR on the 5' RACE reads. This sample has approximately 90,000 distinct CDR3 sequences, with roughly 4% found just once. Material: PBMCs. The receptor source for this set is a young woman with multiple sclerosis.

The rearrangement joins TRBV10-1 to TRBJ2-1; TRBD2 aligns across 10 bases. CDR1 and CDR2 from the germline V gene are WNHNN and SYGVQD (reference sequence). Losses at the gene ends were 5 bases for V and 10 bases for J; bases not matched to a gene: 8. The length of the CDR3 is 14 residues. CDR3 nucleotide sequence: TGCGCCAGCAGTCTAGCGGGGGCGGAGGGGGAGCAGTTCTTC. Residues: CASSLAGAEGEQFF.

This clonotype has more than one count but fewer than ten. The gene calls are TRBV20-1 and TRBJ2-1; D remains unclear. V was clipped by 4 bases and J by 2 bases, with 6 bases between them. The CDR3 length is 12 residues. Germline loops: CDR1 DFQATT, CDR2 SNEGSKA (reference sequence). CDR3 sequence: CSATSAYNEQFF. The CDR3 nucleotides read TGCAGTGCTACCTCAGCCTACAATGAGCAGTTCTTC.

This clonotype was seen repeatedly, ten times or more. The chain joins TRBV20-1 to TRBJ1-1; a weak D match, TRBD1 (5 bases). The V end was cut by 1 base, the J end by 1 base, with 16 bases between. There are 16 residues in the CDR3. Looked up from germline, CDR1 is DFQATT and CDR2 is SNEGSKA (reference sequence). CDR3 DNA: TGCAGTGCTAGAGTTATTTTGCGGGGGAGGAACACTGAAGCTTTCTTT. Amino acid sequence: CSARVILRGRNTEAFF.

This clonotype was counted at least ten times. The chain combines TRBV6-5 with TRBJ2-1, with 9 bases fitting TRBD1. Trimming cost V 0 bases and J 3 bases; bases outside gene matches: 12. The CDR3 length is 19 residues. Germline assignment: CDR1 MNHEY and CDR2 SVGAGI. DNA of the CDR3: TGTGCCAGCAGTTACTCGACCGGTGGAGGGACAGGGAACTACAATGAGCAGTTCTTC. Translated: CASSYSTGGGTGNYNEQFF.

This clonotype was picked up many times. This rearrangement joins TRBV5-1 to TRBJ2-3, with D perhaps assigned TRBD1 or TRBD2 (5 bases each). The germline gives CDR1 SGHRS, CDR2 YFSETQ. Trimming stripped 4 bases from V and 0 bases from J, with 15 bases between. The CDR3 sequence is 16 residues long. CDR3 DNA sequence: TGCGCCAGCAGCCGGGACGTCGGAACTAGCACAGATACGCAGTATTTT. Encoded protein: CASSRDVGTSTDTQYF.

This clonotype has a count of ten or more. The chain uses TRBV7-9 and TRBJ1-5, with a tentative D call TRBD1 (6 bases). This CDR3 is 14 amino acids long. CDR1 and CDR2 from the germline V gene are SEHNR and FQNEAQ (reference sequence). Trimming left V 4 bases short and J 1 base short, with 8 bases between. The CDR3 loop reads CASSSGDSNQPQHF. The CDR3 bases are TGTGCCAGCAGCTCAGGGGACAGCAATCAGCCCCAGCATTTT. The variable domain in full, completed from reference TRBV7-9 and TRBJ1-5, reads DTGVSQNPRHKITKRGQNVTFRCDPISEHNRLYWYRQTLGQGPEFLTYFQNEAQLEKSRLLSDRFSAERPKGSFSTLEIQRTEQGDSAMYLCASSSGDSNQPQHFGDGTRLSIL.

This clonotype came up many times. The chain couples TRBV9 to TRBJ2-3; D unresolved. The germline CDR1 and CDR2 sequences are SGDLS and YYNGEE. V was clipped by 0 bases and J by 0 bases, with 17 bases between them. CDR3 length: 18 residues. CDR3 sequence (DNA): TGTGCCAGCAGCGTAGAGAAGGTGGGCAGATCTAGCACAGATACGCAGTATTTT. Its translation is CASSVEKVGRSSTDTQYF.

This clonotype was seen many times. The chain joins TRBV20-1 to TRBJ2-3, with TRBD2 matching over 9 bases. Germline V CDR1 and CDR2: DFQATT, SNEGSKA (reference sequence). V trimming: 5 bases; J trimming: 7 bases; junction bases outside the gene matches: 1. The CDR3 is made up of 11 amino acids. CDR3 nucleotides: TGCAGTGCTGGGACTAGCCATACGCAGTATTTT. Translating it yields CSAGTSHTQYF.

This clonotype has a count of ten or more. This chain links TRBV20-1 with TRBJ1-6, with D perhaps matching TRBD1 (6 bases). CDR3 size: 13 residues. Germline V gene lookup returns CDR1 DFQATT and CDR2 SNEGSKA (reference sequence). V was cut by 6 bases and J by 9 bases, with 15 bases left in between. The CDR3 region has the DNA TGCAGTGCCAGCCGGGACAACAGTTCACCCCTCCACTTT. Amino acid sequence: CSASRDNSSPLHF.

This clonotype was detected many times. The DNA of the CDR3 is TGTGCCAGCAGCTTGGGACCTCTGGGGCAGTACTTC. It is translated as CASSLGPLGQYF. This sequence joins TRBV12-3 or TRBV12-4 and TRBJ2-7, with D perhaps given as TRBD1 or TRBD2 (5 bases each). V gave up 6 bases and J gave up 9 bases, with 15 bases separating them. The CDR3 length is 12 residues.